This TCR beta chain was recorded in a study of CD8 T cells in ankylosing spondylitis. Whole-study results and caveats: Researchers report that disease-linked clones proved CD8+ and relatively rare in peripheral blood. A motif of under ten highly homologous TCR beta variants was seen as apparently characteristic of ankylosing spondylitis blood.

This clonotype was seen a handful of times. The antigen is undetermined. Making the TCR beta libraries involved quantitative 5'-RACE with molecular barcodes. TCRdb processed the 5' RACE reads anew with MiXCR; each CDR3 protein has one entry. The sample includes some 840,000 distinct CDR3 sequences, approximately 12% of them seen just once. This CDR3 spans 14 amino acids. J was trimmed by 7 bases and V by 5 bases; bases with no gene match: 8. This TCR was sampled from a male donor with ankylosing spondylitis. Material: blood, either unsorted or a sorted T cell fraction (not recorded which). V usage is TRBV12-3 or TRBV12-4 and J usage is TRBJ2-1; the match to TRBD1 covers 7 bases. The CDR3 protein is CASSRAQGSNEQFF. The CDR3 DNA sequence: TGTGCCAGCAGTCGCGCACAGGGGTCGAATGAGCAGTTCTTC.